The 26 T cell receptor beta chains below all came from one sample that was sequenced in a study of beta chain features in type 1 diabetes. These receptors' targets are unknown. General observations from the study: Researchers report that Type 1 diabetes patients had moderately but significantly shorter TCRB CDR3s across all four CD4+ subsets.

The sequenced template was cDNA made from the entire isolated RNA. Assay used: immunoSEQ multiplex PCR; TCRdb lists only in-frame clones, some missing. The sample contains 250,000 to 300,000 clones, around 25% of which appear only once. The sample consisted of naive CD4+ T cells from blood. These receptors were obtained from a woman in her twenties or thirties with type 1 diabetes.

Note on this clone: At one boundary the junction diverges from the germline segment, which might be a read error. The chain employs TRBV7-7 and TRBJ2-3; D is possibly TRBD2 (5 bases). Germline V gene data show CDR1 as SSHAT and CDR2 as FNYEAQ (reference sequence). The CDR3 has 15 residues. CDR3 in amino acids: CASSPTGIRADTQYF. The CDR3 DNA reads as TGTGCTAGCAGCCCAACCGGGATACGGGCAGATACGCAGTATTTT.

This chain joins TRBV29-1 and TRBJ2-7; 11 nucleotides line up with TRBD1. CDR1 is SQVTM, CDR2 ANQGSEA, per germline. This CDR3 comprises 13 residues. The V gene end was trimmed by 5 bases and the J gene end by 6 bases; junction bases not matched to a gene: 6. The CDR3 bases are TGCAGCGTTAGGACAGGGGGCCCAACCGAGCAGTACTTC. It codes for CSVRTGGPTEQYF.

CDR3 nucleotides: TGTGCCAGCAGCGTAGGGACAGAGAATCAGCCCCAGCATTTT. Translated: CASSVGTENQPQHF. The chain joins TRBV7-9 to TRBJ1-5; 7 positions match TRBD1. The CDR3 totals 14 residues. The junction had 5 bases not matched to a gene; V was cut back by 5 bases and J by 4 bases. CDR1 and CDR2 from the germline V gene are SEHNR and FQNEAQ (reference sequence). The complete variable domain, with remaining parts taken from reference TRBV7-9 and TRBJ1-5, reads DTGVSQNPRHKITKRGQNVTFRCDPISEHNRLYWYRQTLGQGPEFLTYFQNEAQLEKSRLLSDRFSAERPKGSFSTLEIQRTEQGDSAMYLCASSVGTENQPQHFGDGTRLSIL.

The table lists this clone with a few counts. The V and J genes are TRBV30 and TRBJ2-7; tentative D call: TRBD1 (5 bases). The V end lost 0 bases, the J end lost 7 bases, and 13 bases lay between the germline ends. Germline loops: CDR1 GTSNPN, CDR2 SVGIG (reference sequence). The CDR3 loop spans 13 amino acids. The DNA for the CDR3 is TGTGCCTGGAGTGTAAGTACAGGACGGGAGCAGTACTTC. Residues: CAWSVSTGREQYF.

This clone was counted a few times. The V and J genes are TRBV19 and TRBJ1-5; 11 positions match TRBD1. The V segment lost 0 bases and the J segment 6 bases; nucleotides outside the gene matches: 1. CDR1 and CDR2 from the germline V gene are LNHDA and SQIVND (reference sequence). The CDR3 length is 15 residues. CDR3 bases: TGTGCCAGTAGTATAGAGGGACAGGGGGGTCAGCCCCAGCATTTT. Translating gives CASSIEGQGGQPQHF.

The rearrangement joins TRBV27 to TRBJ1-5, with D unresolved. Germline values: CDR1 MNHEY, CDR2 SMNVEV (reference sequence). V lost 6 bases to trimming and J lost 4 bases, with 10 bases between them. The CDR3 is made up of 13 amino acids. In nucleotides, the CDR3 is TGTGCCAGCAGCCTTCGAACTAATCAGCCCCAGCATTTT. Translated, it gives CASSLRTNQPQHF.

The chain joins TRBV27 to TRBJ2-4, with D possibly matching TRBD2 (6 bases). The V and J ends lost 2 bases and 5 bases respectively, with 10 bases between them. The germline gives CDR1 MNHEY, CDR2 SMNVEV (reference sequence). The CDR3 consists of 14 residues. The CDR3 protein is CASSLVGRENIQYF. CDR3 sequence (DNA): TGTGCCAGCAGTTTAGTCGGGAGAGAAAACATTCAGTACTTC.

This clone turned up a few times. This chain links TRBV19 with TRBJ1-2; no clear D. The CDR3 length is 12 residues. Trimming left V 3 bases short and J 4 bases short, with 6 bases between. Per germline, CDR1 LNHDA and CDR2 SQIVND (reference sequence). CDR3: CASSIPRYGYTF. The CDR3, as DNA: TGTGCCAGTAGTATCCCCCGCTATGGCTACACCTTC. The entire variable domain, with the rest obtained from reference TRBV19 and TRBJ1-2, is as follows: DGGITQSPKYLFRKEGQNVTLSCEQNLNHDAMYWYRQDPGQGLRLIYYSQIVNDFQKGDIAEGYSVSREKKESFPLTVTSAQKNPTAFYLCASSIPRYGYTFGSGTRLTVV.

Notes on this clone: At one boundary the junction diverges from the germline segment, which might be a read error. The chain couples TRBV2 to TRBJ1-5; tentative D call: TRBD1 (6 bases). Germline CDR1 reads SNHLY; CDR2 reads FYNNEI. This CDR3 has 14 amino acids. The CDR3 protein is CASSVAGDNQPRHF. In nucleotides, the CDR3 is TGTGCCAGCAGTGTCGCGGGGGACAATCAGCCCCGGCATTTT.

In DNA form, the CDR3 reads TGTGCCAGCAGTGAGGGGGGATCGATCAAAAACATTCAGTACTTC. Protein sequence: CASSEGGSIKNIQYF. The V and J genes are TRBV25-1 and TRBJ2-4; D perhaps matches TRBD2 (6 bases). The ends were cut back, 3 bases at V and 3 bases at J, with 12 bases in the middle. The CDR3 runs to 15 residues. The germline V gene encodes CDR1 MGHDK and CDR2 SYGVNS.

V and J are TRBV4-2 and TRBJ1-2, with D uncertain. V lost 1 base and J 6 bases, leaving 15 bases between the germline ends. The CDR3 is made up of 15 amino acids. From germline, CDR1 is LGHNA and CDR2 YNFKEQ. In nucleotides, the CDR3 is TGTGCCAGCAGCCAAGGAGGACCCGGAGGGAATGGCTACACCTTC. Its translation is CASSQGGPGGNGYTF.

The chain links TRBV30 to TRBJ1-1; D gene ambiguous. The V end was cut by 3 bases, the J end by 3 bases, with 11 bases between. The CDR3 runs 13 residues. CDR1 and CDR2 from the germline V gene are GTSNPN and SVGIG (reference sequence). Here the CDR3 reads CAWRAGTDTEAFF. In nucleotides, the CDR3 is TGTGCCTGGAGGGCCGGCACAGACACTGAAGCTTTCTTT.

The chain uses TRBV28 and TRBJ2-1; no clear D gene. Trimming pared 6 bases from V and 0 bases from J, leaving 9 bases between. The length of the CDR3 is 14 residues. Germline V CDR1 and CDR2: MDHEN, SYDVKM. CDR3 protein: CASSTSSSYNEQFF. As DNA, the CDR3 is TGTGCCAGCAGCACCTCGAGCTCCTACAATGAGCAGTTCTTC.

This clone was seen a single time. The chain carries TRBV6-6 and TRBJ2-7; D ambiguous. Germline V gene lookup returns CDR1 MNHNY and CDR2 SVGAGI (reference sequence). The CDR3 contains 12 residues. The V end was cut by 3 bases, the J end by 4 bases, with 7 bases between. Here the CDR3 DNA reads TGTGCCAGCAGTTATCCAGAATACGAGCAGTACTTC. As protein: CASSYPEYEQYF.

This clone appeared a few times. The same CDR3 also results from other DNA sequences found in this sample. This chain connects TRBV9 to TRBJ2-1, with 11 bases matching TRBD2. CDR3 size: 15 residues. V lost 2 bases, J lost 7 bases, and 5 bases stayed unmatched. Germline assignment: CDR1 SGDLS and CDR2 YYNGEE. Written as DNA, the CDR3 is TGTGCCAGCAGCGTCGTAGCGGGAGGGCCGAATGAGCAGTTCTTC. Amino acids: CASSVVAGGPNEQFF.

This chain joins TRBV20-1 and TRBJ1-1; D not resolved. The CDR3 contains 11 residues. Deletions cut 3 bases from V and 8 bases from J, with 10 bases between. Germline V gives CDR1 DFQATT, CDR2 SNEGSKA (reference sequence). The CDR3 nucleotides are TGCAGTGCTAGGGACTCAATGGAAGCTTTCTTT. Amino acid sequence: CSARDSMEAFF.

V usage is TRBV29-1 and J usage is TRBJ2-7; the match to TRBD2 covers 7 bases. CDR3 length: 14 residues. Germline CDR1 is SQVTM and CDR2 is ANQGSEA. The CDR3 reads CRDYVPRERYEQYF. DNA of the CDR3: TGCAGGGACTATGTGCCGCGGGAGCGGTACGAGCAGTACTTC.

The chain links TRBV5-1 to TRBJ2-5; D is undetermined. This CDR3 has 14 amino acids. Germline loops: CDR1 SGHRS, CDR2 YFSETQ. V lost 0 bases and J lost 2, with 8 bases in between. The CDR3 sequence is CASSLVAEQETQYF. In DNA, the CDR3 is TGCGCCAGCAGCTTGGTGGCTGAACAAGAGACCCAGTACTTC.

V and J are TRBV5-1 and TRBJ2-7; D might be TRBD2 (7 bases). Germline assignment: CDR1 SGHRS and CDR2 YFSETQ. This CDR3 is 15 amino acids long. Trimming stripped 5 bases from V and 4 bases from J, with 19 bases between. The CDR3 sequence is CASSMGGPPTYEQYF. DNA of the CDR3: TGCGCCAGCAGTATGGGGGGGCCACCCACGTACGAGCAGTACTTC.

The V call is TRBV30, the J call TRBJ2-5; 8 bases map to TRBD2. The trim removed 4 bases at V and 6 bases at J, leaving 7 bases unmatched. The CDR3 consists of 13 residues. Per germline, CDR1 GTSNPN and CDR2 SVGIG (reference sequence). The CDR3 DNA is TGTGCCTGGACCCCGGGACTAGGACAGACCCAGTACTTC. Amino acid sequence: CAWTPGLGQTQYF.

This clone was seen more than once but under ten times. The V and J genes are TRBV30 and TRBJ2-1; 8 bases map to TRBD2. V gave up 6 bases and J gave up 3 bases; unmatched junction bases: 1. Germline CDR1 and CDR2: GTSNPN and SVGIG (reference sequence). This CDR3 spans 12 amino acids. The CDR3: CACGRGYNEQFF. CDR3 sequence (DNA): TGTGCCTGCGGGAGGGGCTACAATGAGCAGTTCTTC.

The rearrangement joins TRBV6-6 to TRBJ1-1; D not resolved. CDR1 MNHNY and CDR2 SVGAGI come from the germline V gene (reference sequence). The CDR3 is 12 residues long. Trimming took off 6 bases at V and 1 base at J, with 6 bases between the two ends. The CDR3, as DNA: TGTGCCAGCAGCCGACAGAACACTGAAGCTTTCTTT. It specifies CASSRQNTEAFF.

In its sample, this clone was seen a few times. This sequence joins TRBV25-1 and TRBJ2-5; TRBD1 agrees at 9 bases. The CDR3 length is 14 residues. The germline gives CDR1 MGHDK, CDR2 SYGVNS. V gave up 4 bases and J gave up 7 bases; unmatched junction bases: 7. CDR3 DNA sequence: TGTGCCAGCAGTGGGGAGGGACAGGGTGCGACCCAGTACTTC. Translated: CASSGEGQGATQYF.

The chain joins TRBV10-3 to TRBJ2-1; no clear D. Germline CDR1 and CDR2: ENHRY and SYGVKD. V gave up 6 bases and J gave up 3 bases, with 12 bases separating them. The CDR3 spans 14 residues. DNA for the CDR3: TGTGCCATCAGAGACTCGTCCGGCTACAATGAGCAGTTCTTC. Translating gives CAIRDSSGYNEQFF.

The J gene is TRBJ2-1, the V gene TRBV10-2; a possible D gene is TRBD2 (6 bases). The length of the CDR3 is 14 residues. The V and J ends lost 3 bases and 9 bases respectively, with 15 bases between them. Germline CDR1 and CDR2: WSHSY and SAAADI. The CDR3 sequence: CASSELGREAEQFF. In DNA, the CDR3 is TGCGCCAGCAGTGAACTGGGCAGGGAGGCTGAGCAGTTCTTC.

The rearrangement links TRBV7-2 to TRBJ2-4; D perhaps matches TRBD2 (6 bases). The CDR3 has 14 residues. The V gene's germline CDR1 is SGHTA and CDR2 FQGNSA. V lost 4 bases to trimming and J lost 6 bases, with 13 bases between them. The CDR3 DNA reads TGTGCCAGCAGCTCGCGGGGTCCGGGAAACATTCAGTACTTC. Translated: CASSSRGPGNIQYF.